This T cell receptor beta chain was retrieved from a study of cytomegalovirus exposure and HLA in healthy donors. Researchers ran the PCR with 60 Vbeta and 13 Jbeta primers. TCRdb's copy holds only in-frame clones and misses some; the assay was immunoSEQ multiplex PCR. The ten most abundant clones cover roughly 0.83% of a sample with some 150,000 clones. Looked up from germline, CDR1 is MNHEY and CDR2 is SMNVEV (reference sequence). The CDR3 contains 16 residues. Deletions cut 3 bases from V and 6 bases from J, with 21 bases between. The chain recombines TRBV27 with TRBJ2-7; D may be TRBD2 (6 bases). The receptor comes from a woman aged 18-35 years in good health and CMV-seropositive. The sequenced sample was PBMCs. The CDR3 here is CASSFQLGSGPSEQYF. The CDR3 DNA reads TGTGCCAGCAGTTTCCAGTTGGGTAGCGGTCCTTCCGAGCAGTACTTC.